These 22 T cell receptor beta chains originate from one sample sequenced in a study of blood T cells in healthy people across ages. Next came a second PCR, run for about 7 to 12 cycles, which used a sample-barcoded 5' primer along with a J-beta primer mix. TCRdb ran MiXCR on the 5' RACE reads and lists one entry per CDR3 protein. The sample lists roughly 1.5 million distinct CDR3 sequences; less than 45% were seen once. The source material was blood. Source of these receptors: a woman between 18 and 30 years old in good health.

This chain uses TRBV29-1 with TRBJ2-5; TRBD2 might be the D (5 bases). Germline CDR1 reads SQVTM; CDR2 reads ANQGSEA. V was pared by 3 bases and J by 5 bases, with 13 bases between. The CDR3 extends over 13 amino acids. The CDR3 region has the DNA TGCAGCGTTGACGCGGGTTTTCACGAGACCCAGTACTTC. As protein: CSVDAGFHETQYF.

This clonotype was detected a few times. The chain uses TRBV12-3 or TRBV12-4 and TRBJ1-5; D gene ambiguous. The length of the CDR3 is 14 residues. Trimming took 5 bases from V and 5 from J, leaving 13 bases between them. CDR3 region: CASSAPGPDQPQHF. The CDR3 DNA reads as TGTGCCAGCAGTGCTCCGGGTCCAGATCAGCCCCAGCATTTT.

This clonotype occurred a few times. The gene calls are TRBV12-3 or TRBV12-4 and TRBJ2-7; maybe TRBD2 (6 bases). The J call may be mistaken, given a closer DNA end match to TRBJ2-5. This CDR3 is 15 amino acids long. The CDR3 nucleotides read TGTGCCAGCAGCTTCACCGGGGGAGCTGTTGAGACCCAGTACTTC. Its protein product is CASSFTGGAVETQYF.

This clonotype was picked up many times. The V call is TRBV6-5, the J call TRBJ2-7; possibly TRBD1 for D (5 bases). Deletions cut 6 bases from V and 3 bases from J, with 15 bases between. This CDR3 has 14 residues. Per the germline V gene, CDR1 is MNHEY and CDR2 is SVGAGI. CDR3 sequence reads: CASSTDNTNYEQYF. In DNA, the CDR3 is TGTGCCAGCAGCACGGACAATACGAACTACGAGCAGTACTTC.

The CDR3 region is CASSMGGLGRNEQFF. CDR3 DNA sequence: TGTGCCAGCAGTATGGGGGGATTAGGAAGGAATGAGCAGTTCTTC. The chain joins TRBV6-2 or TRBV6-3 to TRBJ2-1, with a weak D call TRBD2 (6 bases). Germline CDR1 reads MNHEY; CDR2 reads SVGEGT. V gave up 5 bases and J gave up 7 bases, with 18 bases separating them. The CDR3 length is 15 residues.

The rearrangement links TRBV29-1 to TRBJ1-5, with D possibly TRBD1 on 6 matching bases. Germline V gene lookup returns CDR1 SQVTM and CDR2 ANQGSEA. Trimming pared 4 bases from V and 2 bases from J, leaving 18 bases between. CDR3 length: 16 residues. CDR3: CSVVLAGGSGNQPQHF. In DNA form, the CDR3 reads TGCAGCGTTGTCCTGGCTGGGGGCTCGGGCAATCAGCCCCAGCATTTT.

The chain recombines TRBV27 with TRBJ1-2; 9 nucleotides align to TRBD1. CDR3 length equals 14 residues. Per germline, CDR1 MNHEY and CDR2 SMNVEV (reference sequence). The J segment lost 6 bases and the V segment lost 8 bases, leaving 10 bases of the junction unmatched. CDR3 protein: CASRPGTGNHGYTF. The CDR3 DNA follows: TGTGCCAGCCGACCCGGGACAGGGAATCATGGCTACACCTTC.

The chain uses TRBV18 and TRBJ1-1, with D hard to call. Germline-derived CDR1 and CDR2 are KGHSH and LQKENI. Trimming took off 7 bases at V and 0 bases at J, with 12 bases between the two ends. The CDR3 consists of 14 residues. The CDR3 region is CASLPGAMNTEAFF. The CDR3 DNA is TGTGCCAGCTTACCGGGAGCAATGAACACTGAAGCTTTCTTT.

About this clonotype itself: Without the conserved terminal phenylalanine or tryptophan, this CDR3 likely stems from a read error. Written as DNA, the CDR3 is TGTGCCAGCAGCCTAATACAGGGGACTAACTATGGCTACACCATC. Its protein product is CASSLIQGTNYGYTI. This chain joins TRBV12-3 or TRBV12-4 and TRBJ1-2; 7 bases are shared with TRBD1. The CDR3 is 15 residues long. V gave up 6 bases and J gave up 0 bases; unmatched junction bases: 7.

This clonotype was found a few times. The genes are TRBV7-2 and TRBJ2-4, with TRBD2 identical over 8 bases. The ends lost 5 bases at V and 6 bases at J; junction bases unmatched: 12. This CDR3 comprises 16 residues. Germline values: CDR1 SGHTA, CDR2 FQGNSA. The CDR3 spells CASSLGRSGVGNIQYF. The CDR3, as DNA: TGTGCCAGCAGCCTAGGACGTAGCGGGGTCGGAAACATTCAGTACTTC. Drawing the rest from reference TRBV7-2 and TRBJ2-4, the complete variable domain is GAGVSQSPSNKVTEKGKDVELRCDPISGHTALYWYRQSLGQGLEFLIYFQGNSAPDKSGLPSDRFSAERTGGSVSTLTIQRTQQEDSAVYLCASSLGRSGVGNIQYFGAGTRLSVL.

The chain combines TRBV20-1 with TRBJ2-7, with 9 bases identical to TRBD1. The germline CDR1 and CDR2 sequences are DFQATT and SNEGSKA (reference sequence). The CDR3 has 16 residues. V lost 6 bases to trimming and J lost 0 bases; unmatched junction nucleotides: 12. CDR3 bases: TGCAGTGCACACCCCACAGGACAGGGGATCTCCTACGAGCAGTACTTC. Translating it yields CSAHPTGQGISYEQYF.

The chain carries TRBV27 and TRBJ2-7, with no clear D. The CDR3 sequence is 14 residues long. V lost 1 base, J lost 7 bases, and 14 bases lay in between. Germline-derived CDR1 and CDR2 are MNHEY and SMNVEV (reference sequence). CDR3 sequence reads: CASSLYQNTGEQYF. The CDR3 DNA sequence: TGTGCCAGCAGTTTATACCAAAATACTGGAGAGCAGTACTTC.

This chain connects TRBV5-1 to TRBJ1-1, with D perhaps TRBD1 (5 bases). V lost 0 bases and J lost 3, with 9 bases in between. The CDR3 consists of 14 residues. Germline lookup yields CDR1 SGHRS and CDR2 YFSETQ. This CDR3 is CASSLGDPDTEAFF. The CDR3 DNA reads TGCGCCAGCAGCTTGGGGGACCCGGACACTGAAGCTTTCTTT.

The DNA of the CDR3 is TGTGCCGCCTCCTACAGGGAAAAACTGTTTTTT. Translated, it gives CAASYREKLFF. The rearrangement joins TRBV30 to TRBJ1-4; perhaps TRBD1 as D (5 bases). The germline V and J ends were trimmed by 8 bases and 8 bases, with 12 bases remaining between them. This CDR3 region has 11 residues. CDR1 and CDR2 (germline): GTSNPN, SVGIG (reference sequence).

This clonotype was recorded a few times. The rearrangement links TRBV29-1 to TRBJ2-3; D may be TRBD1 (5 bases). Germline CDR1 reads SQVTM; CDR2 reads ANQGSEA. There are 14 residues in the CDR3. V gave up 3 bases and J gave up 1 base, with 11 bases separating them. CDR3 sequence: CSVEFDSGTDTQYF. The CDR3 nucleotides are TGCAGCGTTGAGTTCGACAGCGGCACAGATACGCAGTATTTT.

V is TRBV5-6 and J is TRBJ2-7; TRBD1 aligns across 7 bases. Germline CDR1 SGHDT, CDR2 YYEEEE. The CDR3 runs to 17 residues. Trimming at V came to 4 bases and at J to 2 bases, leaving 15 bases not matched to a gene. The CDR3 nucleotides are TGTGCCAGCAGCGCATATAGGACAGGTCAGGTACCCTACGAGCAGTACTTC. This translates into CASSAYRTGQVPYEQYF.

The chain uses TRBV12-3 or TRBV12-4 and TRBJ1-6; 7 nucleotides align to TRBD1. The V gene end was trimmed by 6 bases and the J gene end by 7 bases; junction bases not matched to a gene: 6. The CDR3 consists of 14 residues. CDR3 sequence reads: CASRPDRENSPLHF. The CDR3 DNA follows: TGTGCCAGCAGACCCGACAGGGAGAATTCACCCCTCCACTTT.

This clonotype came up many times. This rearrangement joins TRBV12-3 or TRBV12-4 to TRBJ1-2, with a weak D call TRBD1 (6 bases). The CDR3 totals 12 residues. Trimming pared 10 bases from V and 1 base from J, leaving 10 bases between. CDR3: CATLDSNYGYTF. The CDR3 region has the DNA TGTGCCACCCTGGACAGTAACTATGGCTACACCTTC.

The CDR3 nucleotides are TGTGCCAGCAGTTCTCGAGCGGGATTCTCCTACGAGCAGTACTTC. Its protein is CASSSRAGFSYEQYF. The V call is TRBV27, the J call TRBJ2-7; 7 bases map to TRBD2. V was pared by 4 bases and J by 0 bases, with 6 bases of the junction left unmatched. CDR1 MNHEY and CDR2 SMNVEV come from the germline V gene (reference sequence). The CDR3 has 15 amino acids.

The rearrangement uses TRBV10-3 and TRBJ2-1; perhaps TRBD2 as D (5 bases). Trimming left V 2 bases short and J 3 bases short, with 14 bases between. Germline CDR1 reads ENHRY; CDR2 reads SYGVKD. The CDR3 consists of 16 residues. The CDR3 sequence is CAISELTTEGYNEQFF. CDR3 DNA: TGTGCCATCAGTGAGCTAACGACCGAGGGCTACAATGAGCAGTTCTTC.

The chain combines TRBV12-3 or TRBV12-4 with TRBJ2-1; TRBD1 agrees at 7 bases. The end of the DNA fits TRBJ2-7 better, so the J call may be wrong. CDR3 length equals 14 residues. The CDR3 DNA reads TGTGCCACCACAGAGGGACAGACCTACAATGAGCAGTACTTC. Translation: CATTEGQTYNEQYF.

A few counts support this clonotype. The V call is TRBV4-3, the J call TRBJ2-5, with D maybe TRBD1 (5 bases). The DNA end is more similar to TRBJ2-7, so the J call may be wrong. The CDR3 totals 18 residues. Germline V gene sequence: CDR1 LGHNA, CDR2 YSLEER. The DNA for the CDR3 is TGCGCCAGCAGCCAAGATACAGGTCTGGTTCTTGGTACCTACGAGCAGTACTTC. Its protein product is CASSQDTGLVLGTYEQYF.